Sequencing of this T cell receptor beta chain was carried out in a study of OX40 agonist ivuxolimab in advanced cancers. As for the study in general: Age averaged about 66 years (range roughly 23 to 79), and just over 80% were male.

Some clones are missing from TCRdb's copy, which holds only in-frame ones; the method was immunoSEQ multiplex PCR. The table has about 79,000 clones, around 85% seen once; the top ten hold roughly 4.5%. Peripheral blood came from all dose cohorts at three timepoints. Germline CDR1 is SEHNR and CDR2 is FQNEAQ (reference sequence). V lost 2 bases to trimming and J lost 8 bases, with 18 bases between them. The CDR3 extends over 16 amino acids. This sequence joins TRBV7-9 and TRBJ1-4, with a tentative D call TRBD1 (6 bases). The material sequenced was CD4+ or CD8+ T cells sorted from blood, taken in a trial of the OX40 agonist ivuxolimab. This receptor was identified in an adult with an advanced solid tumor such as melanoma, head and neck, liver or kidney cancer. The CDR3 DNA is TGTGCCAGCAGCTTAAAAGGGACGGGACACCGAGAAAAACTGTTTTTT. Protein product: CASSLKGTGHREKLFF.